A single count supports the clone carrying this T cell receptor beta chain. Its antigen is undetermined. Clones were sequenced by immunoSEQ multiplex PCR, and TCRdb holds only the in-frame ones, with some missing. The table includes approximately 270,000 clones, 85% to 90% detected once. The data were obtained in a study of cytomegalovirus exposure and HLA in healthy donors. About the study: The platform used for the roughly 110 validation repertoires matched that of the approximately 670 first-cohort repertoires, a later analysis reported. Regarding the study as a whole: TCR beta chains numbering under 200 were designated cytomegalovirus-associated.

The donors were members of the validation cohort comprising over 100 subjects, separate from the roughly 690-subject first cohort. V trimming: 4 bases; J trimming: 1 base; junction bases outside the gene matches: 12. Germline lookup yields CDR1 SGHTS and CDR2 YDEGEE. The length of the CDR3 is 18 residues. This sequence was found in a woman between 18 and 29 years old in good health and CMV-seronegative. The chain recombines TRBV5-8 with TRBJ1-5; 9 nucleotides line up with TRBD1. Sequenced: PBMCs. The CDR3, as DNA: TGTGCCAGCAGCCAAGGGGACAGGGCCCTCCTCAGCAATCAGCCCCAGCATTTT. It translates to CASSQGDRALLSNQPQHF.